The 12 T cell receptor beta chains listed next were all sequenced from one sample in a study of technical replicates of blood from a few donors. The assay was immunoSEQ multiplex PCR, and TCRdb's table has in-frame clones only and misses some. The sample includes almost 90,000 clones, around 95% seen only once; the top ten take 0.34%. Sequenced material: T cells isolated from PBMCs. All receptors derive from a human donor in good health.

V usage is TRBV20-1 and J usage is TRBJ2-1, with unresolved D. Germline V gene sequence: CDR1 DFQATT, CDR2 SNEGSKA (reference sequence). V was pared by 7 bases and J by 8 bases, with 9 bases between. The CDR3 runs to 10 residues. The CDR3 DNA sequence: TGCAGTGTCCCGGTGGATGAGCAGTTCTTC. Its translation: CSVPVDEQFF.

The chain uses TRBV7-9 and TRBJ1-2, with D maybe TRBD1 (5 bases). Germline V gives CDR1 SEHNR, CDR2 FQNEAQ (reference sequence). The ends were cut back, 1 base at V and 8 bases at J, with 14 bases in the middle. The CDR3 contains 14 residues. The CDR3 here is CASSLGGRDQGYTF. DNA for the CDR3: TGTGCCAGCAGCTTAGGCGGCAGGGATCAAGGCTACACCTTC.

The chain links TRBV6-1 to TRBJ2-7; 7 bases line up with TRBD2. The CDR3 length is 15 residues. CDR1 and CDR2 (germline): MNHNS, SASEGT. Trimming at V came to 4 bases and at J to 2 bases, leaving 8 bases not matched to a gene. The CDR3 bases are TGTGCCAGCAGTGCCTATAGCGGGTCAACCTACGAGCAGTACTTC. Amino acid sequence: CASSAYSGSTYEQYF.

This chain links TRBV15 with TRBJ2-7, with 7 bases matching TRBD1. Trimming at V came to 5 bases and at J to 7 bases, leaving 8 bases not matched to a gene. The CDR3 extends over 13 amino acids. Germline-derived CDR1 and CDR2 are LNHNV and YYDKDF (reference sequence). The DNA for the CDR3 is TGTGCCACCAGCGTAGGGACAGTCGGGGAGCAGTACTTC. Translating gives CATSVGTVGEQYF. The full variable domain, in which reference TRBV15 and TRBJ2-7 provide the parts outside the CDR3, is DAMVIQNPRYQVTQFGKPVTLSCSQTLNHNVMYWYQQKSSQAPKLLFHYYDKDFNNEADTPDNFQSRRPNTSFCFLDIRSPGLGDTAMYLCATSVGTVGEQYFGPGTRLTVT.

The count of this clone is one. The rearrangement uses TRBV6-5 and TRBJ2-7, with D perhaps matching TRBD1 (5 bases). The V end lost 2 bases, the J end lost 6 bases, and 17 bases lay between the germline ends. The CDR3 loop spans 15 amino acids. Germline assignment: CDR1 MNHEY and CDR2 SVGAGI. The CDR3 reads CASSYRETASGEQYF. In nucleotides, the CDR3 is TGTGCCAGCAGTTACCGAGAGACAGCGTCCGGCGAGCAGTACTTC.

The J gene is TRBJ2-1, the V gene TRBV27; D may be TRBD2 (5 bases). CDR3 length: 14 amino acids. Trimming cost V 0 bases and J 3 bases, with 6 bases left between them. CDR1 and CDR2 (germline): MNHEY, SMNVEV (reference sequence). CDR3 loop: CASSLSGLYNEQFF. For the CDR3, the DNA is TGTGCCAGCAGTTTATCCGGACTCTACAATGAGCAGTTCTTC.

V gene TRBV6-1 combines with J gene TRBJ2-3; TRBD2 matches at 7 bases. Looked up from germline, CDR1 is MNHNS and CDR2 is SASEGT. This CDR3 spans 15 amino acids. The V and J ends lost 6 bases and 4 bases, in that order; junction bases with no gene match: 10. The CDR3 bases are TGTGCCAGCAGCTTACTGGTTCTAGCGGCAGATACGCAGTATTTT. As protein: CASSLLVLAADTQYF.

This chain links TRBV4-1 with TRBJ1-2, with 7 bases identical to TRBD1. V trimming: 0 bases; J trimming: 5 bases; junction bases outside the gene matches: 3. Germline values: CDR1 MGHRA, CDR2 YSYEKL. The CDR3 has 14 amino acids. CDR3 sequence reads: CASSQEGTVYGYTF. The CDR3 nucleotides read TGCGCCAGCAGCCAAGAAGGGACAGTATATGGCTACACCTTC.

This chain connects TRBV25-1 to TRBJ2-3; 7 bases are a match to TRBD2. Germline V gene lookup returns CDR1 MGHDK and CDR2 SYGVNS. Unmatched junction bases numbered 9, after V lost 6 bases and J lost 3 bases. The CDR3 has 15 residues. The CDR3: CASRMGEGRTDTQYF. The DNA for the CDR3 is TGTGCCAGCAGAATGGGGGAGGGTCGGACAGATACGCAGTATTTT.

The CDR3 nucleotides are TGTGCCAGCAGTTTATCATCAGACAATGAGCAGTTCTTC. This codes for CASSLSSDNEQFF. This chain joins TRBV27 and TRBJ2-1, with unresolved D. The CDR3 is 13 residues long. Per germline, CDR1 MNHEY and CDR2 SMNVEV (reference sequence). The ends were cut back, 0 bases at V and 5 bases at J, with 5 bases in the middle.

The genes are TRBV5-4 and TRBJ2-5, with 7 bases aligning to TRBD1. Trimming cost V 6 bases and J 2 bases; bases outside gene matches: 7. This CDR3 has 14 amino acids. Germline V gene sequence: CDR1 SGHNT, CDR2 YYREEE (reference sequence). In DNA form, the CDR3 reads TGTGCCAGCACTTGGGACAGCGCGCAAGAGACCCAGTACTTC. This codes for CASTWDSAQETQYF.

V gene TRBV28 combines with J gene TRBJ1-2; D call uncertain. Looked up from germline, CDR1 is MDHEN and CDR2 is SYDVKM. The CDR3 extends over 12 amino acids. Trimming removed 5 bases at V and 4 bases at J, with 8 bases between. The CDR3 sequence is CASSAGIYGYTF. DNA of the CDR3: TGTGCCAGCAGTGCCGGGATCTATGGCTACACCTTC.